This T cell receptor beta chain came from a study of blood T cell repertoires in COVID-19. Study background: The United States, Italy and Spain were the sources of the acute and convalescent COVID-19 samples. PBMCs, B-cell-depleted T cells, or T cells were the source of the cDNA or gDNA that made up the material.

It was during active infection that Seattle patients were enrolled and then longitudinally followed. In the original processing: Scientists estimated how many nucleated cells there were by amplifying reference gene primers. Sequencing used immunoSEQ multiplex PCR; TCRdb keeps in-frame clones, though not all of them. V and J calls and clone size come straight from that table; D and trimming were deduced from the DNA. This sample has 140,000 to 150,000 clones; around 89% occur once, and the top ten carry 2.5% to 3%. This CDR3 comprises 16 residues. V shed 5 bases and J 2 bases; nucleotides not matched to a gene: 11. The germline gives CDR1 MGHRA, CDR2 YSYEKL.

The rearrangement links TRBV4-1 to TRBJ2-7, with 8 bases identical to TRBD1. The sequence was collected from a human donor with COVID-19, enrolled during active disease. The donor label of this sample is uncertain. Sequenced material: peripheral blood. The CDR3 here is CASSIWGGTGPYEQYF. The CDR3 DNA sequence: TGCGCCAGCAGCATTTGGGGCGGGACAGGACCCTACGAGCAGTACTTC.